Listed here are 30 T cell receptor beta chains from one sample, sequenced in a study of blood T cell repertoires in COVID-19 (dated by TCRdb to between 2020 and 2021). Library preparation employed the immunoSEQ multiplex PCR assay. TCRdb retrieved this table from immuneACCESS and kept in-frame rearrangements only. Not all clones are present; in checked studies, unresolved V genes account for under half, and no reason is known for the remainder. This sample gives around 46,000 clones in total; 80% to 90% of them show up just once. The ten top clones hold approximately 14% of the sample. The sequencing input was peripheral blood. These TCRs come from a human donor in a cohort sampled during active COVID-19. The donor label of this sample is uncertain.

The CDR3 DNA sequence: TGTGCCAGCAGTTCCTTAGGGACAGCGTCTTACGGCTACACCTTC. Protein sequence: CASSSLGTASYGYTF. The chain couples TRBV27 to TRBJ1-2; 7 bases are shared with TRBD1. The CDR3 extends over 15 amino acids. Germline V CDR1 and CDR2: MNHEY, SMNVEV (reference sequence). V gave up 4 bases and J gave up 8 bases; unmatched junction bases: 13.

The sample holds a few counts of this clone. The J gene is TRBJ2-7, the V gene TRBV6-6; 16 nucleotides align to TRBD2. Trimming cost V 6 bases and J 2 bases; bases outside gene matches: 4. The CDR3 covers 16 residues. CDR1 MNHNY and CDR2 SVGAGI come from the germline V gene (reference sequence). CDR3 bases: TGTGCCAGCAGCCCCGGGACTAGCGGGGGGGCCTACGAGCAGTACTTC. Its protein product is CASSPGTSGGAYEQYF.

The chain joins TRBV19 to TRBJ2-3, with 9 nucleotides matching TRBD1. CDR3 length equals 18 residues. V was clipped by 7 bases and J by 0 bases; unmatched bases: 14. CDR1 is LNHDA and CDR2 is SQIVND in the germline V gene (reference sequence). The CDR3 region is CASISARRDRASTDTQYF. CDR3 sequence (DNA): TGTGCCAGTATTTCAGCCCGCCGGGACAGGGCGAGCACAGATACGCAGTATTTT. Combining the CDR3 with reference TRBV19 and TRBJ2-3 gives the whole variable domain DGGITQSPKYLFRKEGQNVTLSCEQNLNHDAMYWYRQDPGQGLRLIYYSQIVNDFQKGDIAEGYSVSREKKESFPLTVTSAQKNPTAFYLCASISARRDRASTDTQYFGPGTRLTVL.

This sequence joins TRBV5-1 and TRBJ2-2; TRBD1 matches 9 bases. V trimming: 4 bases; J trimming: 1 base; junction bases outside the gene matches: 2. CDR1 is SGHRS and CDR2 is YFSETQ in the germline V gene. The CDR3 totals 15 residues. CDR3 nucleotide sequence: TGCGCCAGCAGCCTGGACAGGGGGAACACCGGGGAGCTGTTTTTT. It is translated as CASSLDRGNTGELFF. The full variable domain, its missing parts supplied by reference TRBV5-1 and TRBJ2-2, is KAGVTQTPRYLIKTRGQQVTLSCSPISGHRSVSWYQQTPGQGLQFLFEYFSETQRNKGNFPGRFSGRQFSNSRSEMNVSTLELGDSALYLCASSLDRGNTGELFFGEGSRLTVL.

The sample holds one count of this clone. The J gene is TRBJ2-3, the V gene TRBV20-1; a possible D gene is TRBD2 (6 bases). Germline V lookup: CDR1 DFQATT, CDR2 SNEGSKA (reference sequence). Trimming took 5 bases from V and 14 from J, leaving 17 bases between them. This CDR3 contains 11 residues. CDR3: CSAFRDSYRYF. The CDR3 DNA reads as TGCAGTGCTTTTCGGGACTCTTATCGGTATTTT.

The V call is TRBV2, the J call TRBJ2-1, with 8 bases that match TRBD1. CDR3 size: 13 residues. The germline CDR1 and CDR2 sequences are SNHLY and FYNNEI. The V gene end was trimmed by 6 bases and the J gene end by 6 bases; junction bases not matched to a gene: 4. CDR3 sequence reads: CASSPDRGNEQFF. The DNA for the CDR3 is TGTGCCAGCAGCCCCGACAGGGGCAATGAGCAGTTCTTC.

V and J are TRBV28 and TRBJ2-3; TRBD2 aligns across 7 bases. Germline CDR1 reads MDHEN; CDR2 reads SYDVKM. V gave up 2 bases and J gave up 7 bases; unmatched junction bases: 12. The CDR3 is 16 residues long. The chain's CDR3 is CASSLKGGGGVNTQYF. In DNA, the CDR3 is TGTGCCAGCAGTTTAAAGGGCGGGGGAGGCGTGAATACGCAGTATTTT.

This rearrangement joins TRBV18 to TRBJ1-2; D not resolved. This CDR3 is built from 15 residues. Germline CDR1 is KGHSH and CDR2 is LQKENI. V dropped 2 bases and J dropped 3 bases, with 13 bases sitting between them. The CDR3 DNA follows: TGTGCCAGCTCACCAGGTCCGACGGAGTACTATGGCTACACCTTC. It translates to CASSPGPTEYYGYTF.

Note on this clone: The junction does not match germline at one end; this may be a read error. This rearrangement joins TRBV19 to TRBJ2-3, with a tentative D call TRBD2 (7 bases). Germline-derived CDR1 and CDR2 are LNHDA and SQIVND (reference sequence). CDR3 size: 14 residues. This CDR3 is CASSVGGGTGTQYF. Here the CDR3 DNA reads TGTGCCAGTAGTGTTGGGGGGGGCACAGGTACGCAGTATTTT.

By sample share, this clone is medium-sized. The chain couples TRBV9 to TRBJ2-7; D not certain. Germline V gene lookup returns CDR1 SGDLS and CDR2 YYNGEE. The length of the CDR3 is 14 residues. Trimming removed 0 bases at V and 1 base at J, with 8 bases between. This chain's CDR3 is CASSVVRTSYEQYF. CDR3 nucleotide sequence: TGTGCCAGCAGCGTAGTTCGTACTTCCTACGAGCAGTACTTC.

J is TRBJ1-3 and V is TRBV6-5; no clear D. Trimming removed 6 bases from V and 0 bases from J, with 9 bases in between. This CDR3 is built from 14 residues. The V gene's germline CDR1 is MNHEY and CDR2 SVGAGI. CDR3 sequence reads: CASRADYSGNTIYF. The CDR3 DNA reads as TGTGCCAGCAGGGCGGACTACTCTGGAAACACCATATATTTT.

The chain uses TRBV7-9 and TRBJ1-6, with D tentatively TRBD1 (5 bases). This CDR3 contains 15 residues. Between the trimmed V and J ends, which lost 1 base and 6 bases, there was a span of 10 bases. The germline V gene has CDR1 SEHNR and CDR2 FQNEAQ (reference sequence). The chain's CDR3 is CASSLGQTGNSPLHF. The CDR3 DNA reads TGTGCCAGCAGCTTAGGACAGACCGGTAATTCACCCCTCCACTTT.

The gene calls are TRBV7-8 and TRBJ1-5, with D maybe TRBD1 (5 bases). The germline gives CDR1 SGHVS, CDR2 FQNEAQ. V was shortened by 5 bases and J by 1 base, with 21 bases between the two germline ends. CDR3 length equals 18 residues. The CDR3 protein is CASSEGRARGWSNQPQHF. The CDR3 bases are TGTGCCAGCAGCGAGGGGAGGGCTAGGGGTTGGAGCAATCAGCCCCAGCATTTT.

The chain uses TRBV5-3 and TRBJ2-7, with 7 bases matching TRBD1. TRBV5-3 is an ORF; its function is uncertain. The CDR3 totals 14 residues. Trimming cost V 4 bases and J 3 bases; bases outside gene matches: 7. The CDR3 reads CARSKRRGIYEQYF. For the CDR3, the DNA is TGTGCCAGAAGCAAACGCAGGGGGATCTACGAGCAGTACTTC.

V gene TRBV7-3 combines with J gene TRBJ2-2, with 9 bases matching TRBD1. With V trimmed by 6 bases and J by 4 bases, 9 bases remained unmatched. Germline V CDR1 and CDR2: SGHTA, FQGTGA. This CDR3 spans 16 amino acids. The CDR3 nucleotides read TGTGCCAGCAGGAACCAAGGACAGGGGTTCACCGGGGAGCTGTTTTTT. The encoded protein is CASRNQGQGFTGELFF.

The chain combines TRBV18 with TRBJ2-1; TRBD1 matches at 7 bases. Unmatched junction bases numbered 7, after V lost 4 bases and J lost 4 bases. From germline, CDR1 is KGHSH and CDR2 LQKENI. This CDR3 comprises 15 residues. DNA for the CDR3: TGTGCCAGCTCACGTGGACAGGCTTCTTACAATGAGCAGTTCTTC. Translated, it gives CASSRGQASYNEQFF.

This chain joins TRBV6-5 and TRBJ2-1, with 7 bases identical to TRBD2. Germline V gene data show CDR1 as MNHEY and CDR2 as SVGAGI. The V and J ends lost 4 bases and 9 bases, in that order; junction bases with no gene match: 6. The CDR3 spans 13 residues. CDR3 amino acids: CASSSGGVTEQFF. The CDR3 DNA reads as TGTGCCAGCAGTTCTGGGGGGGTAACTGAGCAGTTCTTC.

The rearrangement uses TRBV6-5 and TRBJ2-2; D not certain. V was clipped by 7 bases and J by 6 bases, with 15 bases between them. The CDR3 covers 14 residues. Germline lookup yields CDR1 MNHEY and CDR2 SVGAGI. The CDR3 is CASTLLPNAGELFF. CDR3 DNA sequence: TGTGCCAGCACGCTACTTCCCAACGCCGGGGAGCTGTTTTTT.

The V gene is TRBV4-1, the J gene TRBJ1-5; D is ambiguous. The CDR3 contains 13 residues. From germline, CDR1 is MGHRA and CDR2 YSYEKL. The V end was cut by 0 bases, the J end by 5 bases, with 5 bases between. The CDR3 is CASSQDPYQPQHF. As DNA, the CDR3 is TGCGCCAGCAGCCAAGATCCGTATCAGCCCCAGCATTTT.

The chain couples TRBV4-2 to TRBJ2-1, with 10 bases that match TRBD2. CDR1 LGHNA and CDR2 YNFKEQ come from the germline V gene. Trimming removed 0 bases from V and 3 bases from J; junction bases left unmatched: 5. This CDR3 comprises 17 residues. CDR3: CASSQDRASGGYNEQFF. The CDR3 nucleotides are TGTGCCAGCAGCCAAGATAGGGCTAGCGGGGGCTACAATGAGCAGTTCTTC.

The chain combines TRBV28 with TRBJ1-1, with unresolved D. Germline CDR1 reads MDHEN; CDR2 reads SYDVKM. The CDR3 has 14 amino acids. Trimming removed 2 bases from V and 0 bases from J, with 7 bases in between. CDR3 coding DNA: TGTGCCAGCAGTTTAGGGCAGCTGAACACTGAAGCTTTCTTT. Amino acids: CASSLGQLNTEAFF. Supplemented by reference TRBV28 and TRBJ1-1, the full variable domain reads DVKVTQSSRYLVKRTGEKVFLECVQDMDHENMFWYRQDPGLGLRLIYFSYDVKMKEKGDIPEGYSVSREKKERFSLILESASTNQTSMYLCASSLGQLNTEAFFGQGTRLTVV.

The chain recombines TRBV3-1 (or the pseudogene TRBV3-2) with TRBJ1-1; a weak D match, TRBD1 (6 bases). The germline CDR1 and CDR2 sequences are LGHDT and YNNKEL (reference sequence). CDR3 length equals 13 residues. Trimming took 5 bases from V and 7 from J, leaving 14 bases between them. The CDR3 coding sequence is TGTGCCAGCAGCTCACTTGGGACAATTGAAGCTTTCTTT. The encoded protein is CASSSLGTIEAFF.

The J gene is TRBJ2-1, the V gene TRBV5-1, with 9 bases matching TRBD1. Germline-derived CDR1 and CDR2 are SGHRS and YFSETQ. V lost 9 bases to trimming and J lost 2 bases; unmatched junction nucleotides: 9. The CDR3 has 15 residues. The CDR3 protein is CATRQGGTAYNEQFF. CDR3 bases: TGCGCCACCCGACAGGGGGGGACTGCCTACAATGAGCAGTTCTTC.

This clone showed up just a few times. This sequence joins TRBV27 and TRBJ1-6, with D unclear. The CDR3 runs 15 residues. V dropped 0 bases and J dropped 7 bases, with 10 bases sitting between them. The germline V gene encodes CDR1 MNHEY and CDR2 SMNVEV (reference sequence). CDR3 in DNA: TGTGCCAGCAGTTTATCGGGTGACGGGAATTCACCCCTCCACTTT. Its translation is CASSLSGDGNSPLHF.

The CDR3 sequence is CSVHQGGIAGELFF. The CDR3 nucleotides are TGCAGCGTTCACCAGGGTGGGATCGCCGGGGAGCTGTTTTTT. The rearrangement links TRBV29-1 to TRBJ2-2, with a possible D match to TRBD1 (5 bases). The CDR3 is made up of 14 amino acids. Between the trimmed V and J ends, which lost 5 bases and 6 bases, there was a span of 16 bases. Germline values: CDR1 SQVTM, CDR2 ANQGSEA.

The V call is TRBV2, the J call TRBJ1-1, with D possibly being TRBD1 (6 bases). This CDR3 is 15 amino acids long. CDR1 and CDR2 from the germline V gene are SNHLY and FYNNEI. Trimming removed 4 bases from V and 4 bases from J, with 16 bases in between. The CDR3 DNA reads TGTGCCAGCAGTGGGACAGAAATAAGGGGCACTGAAGCTTTCTTT. This codes for CASSGTEIRGTEAFF.

The V call is TRBV5-5, the J call TRBJ2-5, with TRBD1 as a possible D gene (6 bases). The CDR3 spans 16 residues. Germline CDR1 and CDR2: SGHKS and YYEKEE (reference sequence). The V gene lost 2 bases and the J gene lost 1 base, with 15 bases spanning the gap. The CDR3 is CASSLDYSGVQETQYF. In DNA, the CDR3 is TGTGCCAGCAGCTTAGACTACTCAGGGGTCCAAGAGACCCAGTACTTC.

This clone was counted a single time. The chain couples TRBV20-1 to TRBJ2-5, with TRBD2 as a possible D gene (5 bases). The germline gives CDR1 DFQATT, CDR2 SNEGSKA (reference sequence). Trimming removed 3 bases at V and 5 bases at J, with 22 bases between. The CDR3 runs 16 residues. CDR3 nucleotides: TGCAGTGCTAGTTGGGAGCGAAGTACTAACGGGGAGACCCAGTACTTC. Its translation: CSASWERSTNGETQYF.

The gene calls are TRBV19 and TRBJ2-4; a possible D gene is TRBD2 (6 bases). The germline gives CDR1 LNHDA, CDR2 SQIVND (reference sequence). The CDR3 contains 16 residues. V lost 3 bases, J lost 8 bases, and 20 bases lay in between. The CDR3 protein is CASSMSPAGHGDIQYF. CDR3 nucleotide sequence: TGTGCCAGTAGTATGAGCCCAGCGGGTCATGGGGACATTCAGTACTTC.

This rearrangement joins TRBV9 to TRBJ2-3, with TRBD1 identical over 11 bases. Per germline, CDR1 SGDLS and CDR2 YYNGEE. V dropped 3 bases and J dropped 1; count of bases not matched to a gene: 4. This CDR3 is 16 amino acids long. CDR3 coding DNA: TGTGCCAGCAGCGCCCGGGACAGGGGGGGCACAGATACGCAGTATTTT. Translated: CASSARDRGGTDTQYF.